The 13 T cell receptor beta chains presented below share a single source sample, sequenced in a study of blood T cell repertoires in COVID-19. Assay: immunoSEQ multiplex PCR; the TCRdb copy retains only in-frame clones and omits some. The repertoire holds fewer than 350,000 clones, with about 86% as singletons. Input material: peripheral blood. These receptor sequences come from a woman in her sixties or seventies with active or convalescent COVID-19.

The chain has TRBV9 and TRBJ2-2, with 7 bases lining up with TRBD2. Germline V gene data show CDR1 as SGDLS and CDR2 as YYNGEE. Trimming removed 7 bases from V and 3 bases from J; junction bases left unmatched: 9. This CDR3 has 15 residues. The CDR3 loop reads CASGRGDTYTGELFF. CDR3 nucleotides: TGTGCCAGCGGTCGGGGGGATACCTACACCGGGGAGCTGTTTTTT. The entire variable domain, with the rest obtained from reference TRBV9 and TRBJ2-2, is as follows: DSGVTQTPKHLITATGQRVTLRCSPRSGDLSVYWYQQSLDQGLQFLIQYYNGEERAKGNILERFSAQQFPDLHSELNLSSLELGDSALYFCASGRGDTYTGELFFGEGSRLTVL.

The genes are TRBV7-2 and TRBJ1-2; D remains ambiguous. The CDR3 has 15 residues. CDR1 and CDR2 (germline): SGHTA, FQGNSA. V lost 3 bases and J lost 6, with 17 bases in between. The CDR3 sequence: CASSFKARSVNGYTF. For the CDR3, the DNA is TGTGCCAGCAGCTTCAAAGCACGGTCGGTCAATGGCTACACCTTC.

This clone is a singleton in its sample. Different DNA sequences within this sample yield the same CDR3. The gene calls are TRBV5-6 and TRBJ1-5, with D possibly TRBD1 on 6 matching bases. CDR1 is SGHDT and CDR2 is YYEEEE in the germline V gene. This CDR3 is 14 amino acids long. Trimming removed 4 bases from V and 0 bases from J, with 8 bases in between. CDR3 bases: TGTGCCAGCAGCACAGGGATTAGCAATCAGCCCCAGCATTTT. It translates to CASSTGISNQPQHF.

This chain joins TRBV19 and TRBJ1-2; weak D call: TRBD1 (5 bases). CDR3 length: 14 residues. The ends were cut back, 3 bases at V and 1 base at J, with 9 bases in the middle. Germline-derived CDR1 and CDR2 are LNHDA and SQIVND (reference sequence). The DNA for the CDR3 is TGTGCCAGTAGTATGGGAGGGGATAACTATGGCTACACCTTC. Residues: CASSMGGDNYGYTF.

V gene TRBV4-2 combines with J gene TRBJ1-2; 8 nucleotides match TRBD1. V lost 2 bases to trimming and J lost 4 bases; unmatched junction nucleotides: 9. The CDR3 totals 16 residues. CDR1 and CDR2 from the germline V gene are LGHNA and YNFKEQ. CDR3 nucleotides: TGTGCCAGCAGCCAACCTCCCAGGGGGCAGGGCTATGGCTACACCTTC. This gives the protein CASSQPPRGQGYGYTF.

The chain is built from TRBV4-3 and TRBJ1-4; D gene ambiguous. The CDR3 is 19 residues long. Deletions cut 0 bases from V and 0 bases from J, with 17 bases between. From germline, CDR1 is LGHNA and CDR2 YSLEER. The CDR3 is CASSQEVHLSQATNEKLFF. The CDR3 DNA reads as TGCGCCAGCAGCCAAGAGGTCCACCTATCTCAAGCAACTAATGAAAAACTGTTTTTT.

V is TRBV25-1 and J is TRBJ1-1; TRBD1 matches 7 bases. After removal of 1 base from V and 4 bases from J, the junction contained 6 bases not matched to a gene. The germline gives CDR1 MGHDK, CDR2 SYGVNS. This CDR3 region has 15 residues. The CDR3 coding sequence is TGTGCCAGCAGTGAATCCACAGGGGCAAGCACTGAAGCTTTCTTT. Protein: CASSESTGASTEAFF.

This clone came up once. The rearrangement links TRBV6-2 or TRBV6-3 to TRBJ2-5; TRBD1 matches at 11 bases. The germline CDR1 and CDR2 sequences are MNHEY and SVGEGT. Losses at the gene ends were 4 bases for V and 7 bases for J; bases not matched to a gene: 8. CDR3 size: 15 residues. The CDR3: CASSFQDRGLGTQYF. The CDR3 bases are TGTGCCAGCAGTTTCCAGGACAGGGGGCTGGGGACCCAGTACTTC.

This rearrangement joins TRBV6-5 to TRBJ1-6; TRBD1 matches 7 bases. The CDR3 totals 13 residues. CDR1 is MNHEY and CDR2 is SVGAGI in the germline V gene. The V and J ends lost 6 bases and 8 bases, in that order; junction bases with no gene match: 4. The CDR3 loop is CASRSGGDSPLHF. CDR3 in DNA: TGTGCCAGCAGGTCAGGGGGTGATTCACCCCTCCACTTT.

The chain uses TRBV27 and TRBJ1-6; TRBD1 matches at 9 bases. Germline loops: CDR1 MNHEY, CDR2 SMNVEV (reference sequence). The CDR3 runs to 15 residues. The J segment lost 9 bases and the V segment lost 5 bases, leaving 8 bases of the junction unmatched. CDR3 in amino acids: CASSRGQGRGSPLHF. The CDR3 coding sequence is TGTGCCAGCAGTCGTGGACAGGGGAGGGGTTCACCCCTCCACTTT.

The V gene is TRBV5-1, the J gene TRBJ2-5, with D possibly matching TRBD2 (6 bases). The V and J ends lost 1 base and 5 bases respectively, with 15 bases between them. This CDR3 region has 15 residues. Germline CDR1 and CDR2: SGHRS and YFSETQ. CDR3 residues: CASSLLATDRETQYF. The CDR3 region has the DNA TGCGCCAGCAGCTTGCTAGCGACCGATCGGGAGACCCAGTACTTC.

J is TRBJ1-2 and V is TRBV12-3 or TRBV12-4, with a weak D call TRBD1 (6 bases). The CDR3 has 12 amino acids. Trimming took off 6 bases at V and 6 bases at J, with 11 bases between the two ends. The CDR3 DNA sequence: TGTGCCAGCAGCTCAGGGGTCGATGGCTACACCTTC. This encodes CASSSGVDGYTF.

The rearrangement joins TRBV7-2 to TRBJ2-3; tentatively, D is TRBD2 (6 bases). This CDR3 spans 17 amino acids. The germline V and J ends were trimmed by 1 base and 0 bases, with 14 bases remaining between them. The germline CDR1 and CDR2 sequences are SGHTA and FQGNSA. The CDR3 here is CASSLGGAGISTDTQYF. CDR3 bases: TGTGCCAGCAGCTTAGGTGGGGCGGGGATTAGCACAGATACGCAGTATTTT.